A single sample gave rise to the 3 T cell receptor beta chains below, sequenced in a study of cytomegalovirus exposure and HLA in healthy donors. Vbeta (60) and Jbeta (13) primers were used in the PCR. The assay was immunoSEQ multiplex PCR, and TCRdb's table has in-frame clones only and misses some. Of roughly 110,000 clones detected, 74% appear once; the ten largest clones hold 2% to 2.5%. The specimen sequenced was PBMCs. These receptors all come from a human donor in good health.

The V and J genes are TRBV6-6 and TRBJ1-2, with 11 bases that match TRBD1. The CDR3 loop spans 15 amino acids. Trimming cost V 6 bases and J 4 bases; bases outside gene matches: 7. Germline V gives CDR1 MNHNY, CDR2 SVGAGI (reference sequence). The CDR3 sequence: CASRSGTGGFYGYTF. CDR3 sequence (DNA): TGTGCCAGCAGGAGCGGGACAGGGGGATTCTATGGCTACACCTTC.

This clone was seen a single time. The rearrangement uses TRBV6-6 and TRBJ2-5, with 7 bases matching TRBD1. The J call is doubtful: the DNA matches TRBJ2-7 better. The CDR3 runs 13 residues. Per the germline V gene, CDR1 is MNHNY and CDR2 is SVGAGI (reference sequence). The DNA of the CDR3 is TGTGCCTGCTCTCCAGGGGGACCCTACGAGCAGTACTTC. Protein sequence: CACSPGGPYEQYF.

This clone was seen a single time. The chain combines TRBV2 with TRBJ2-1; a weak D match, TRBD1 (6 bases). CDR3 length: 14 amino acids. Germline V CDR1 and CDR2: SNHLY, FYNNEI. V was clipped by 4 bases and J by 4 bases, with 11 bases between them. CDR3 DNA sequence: TGTGCCAGCAGTGGAATACAGGGTTACAATGAGCAGTTCTTC. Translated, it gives CASSGIQGYNEQFF.